The clone carrying this T cell receptor beta chain was detected a few times. The antigen remains unidentified. The source of the sample is a study of PD-1 blockade in classical Hodgkin lymphoma. Study conclusions and caveats: Reports indicated that newly diagnosed patients had lower baseline TCR diversity than healthy donors did.

Time point here: cycle 4 day 1 (C4D1), after 6 weeks of nivolumab. Every patient was affected by relapse after autologous stem cell transplantation, while exposure to brentuximab vedotin was not uniform. Profiling relied on immunoSEQ multiplex PCR, and the TCRdb table lists in-frame clones only, not all of them. The sample comprises tens of thousands of clones, approximately 70% of which are singletons, and about 3.8% rests with the top ten. The clonotype was recovered from a human donor with classical Hodgkin lymphoma. The sequencing here drew on peripheral blood mononuclear cells (PBMCs), taken before the fourth cycle of nivolumab.

The CDR3 DNA follows: TGTGCCAGTGGGACCCCTACAGCTTTCTTT. It is translated as CASGTPTAFF. The chain couples TRBV9 to TRBJ1-1, with D possibly matching TRBD1 (5 bases). Trimming stripped 8 bases from V and 10 bases from J, with 12 bases between. The CDR3 runs to 10 residues. The germline V gene encodes CDR1 SGDLS and CDR2 YYNGEE.